This is a list of T cell receptor beta chains from one sample in a study of blood T cell repertoires in COVID-19. Assay used: immunoSEQ multiplex PCR; TCRdb lists only in-frame clones, some missing. This sample has around 160,000 clones, with 65% to 85% found just once. The sample was peripheral blood. These receptors were taken from a man aged 60 to 69 with active or convalescent COVID-19. The CDR3 runs from the conserved cysteine through the conserved F or W. A D gene is named only where the DNA matches it firmly. The size entry is marked missing in some rows and otherwise reads once, few, many or a size class.

j_gene | v_gene | abundance | d_gene | CDR3aa | CDR3nt
TRBJ2-3 | TRBV11-3 | - | - | CASSSSQRDTQYF | TGTGCCAGCAGCTCCTCTCAACGGGATACGCAGTATTTT
TRBJ1-6 | TRBV2 | few | TRBD1 | CASSRDRGHYNSPLHF | TGTGCCAGCAGTCGGGACAGGGGGCACTATAATTCACCCCTCCACTTT
TRBJ2-1 | TRBV5-8 | - | TRBD2 | CASSFILAGSHNEQFF | TGTGCCAGCAGCTTTATATTAGCGGGATCTCACAATGAGCAGTTCTTC
TRBJ2-7 | TRBV15 | - | TRBD2 | CATSYAGVDEQYF | TGTGCCACCAGCTACGCGGGAGTGGACGAGCAGTACTTC
TRBJ1-6 | TRBV30 | - | - | CAWGDNPNSPLHF | TGTGCCTGGGGGGACAATCCTAATTCACCCCTCCACTTT
TRBJ2-7 | TRBV28 | - | TRBD1 | CATTGLAEQYF | TGTGCCACGACAGGGCTGGCCGAGCAGTACTTC
TRBJ1-2 | TRBV12-3/TRBV12-4 | - | TRBD1 | CASSLDRVGYTF | TGTGCCAGCAGTTTGGACAGGGTAGGCTACACCTTC
TRBJ1-5 | TRBV19 | - | TRBD1 | CASSMTGGRQPQHF | TGTGCCAGTAGTATGACAGGGGGCAGGCAGCCCCAGCATTTT
TRBJ2-1 | TRBV9 | - | - | CASSVDTGYNEQFF | TGTGCCAGCAGCGTAGACACAGGATACAATGAGCAGTTCTTC
TRBJ1-4 | TRBV5-1 | - | TRBD1 | CASSHGTGGEKLFF | TGCGCCAGCAGCCATGGGACAGGGGGCGAAAAACTGTTTTTT
TRBJ2-1 | TRBV11-3 | - | TRBD2 | CASSPRTSQSIPYNEQFF | TGTGCCAGCAGCCCAAGGACTAGCCAGAGTATTCCCTACAATGAGCAGTTCTTC
TRBJ2-7 | TRBV4-1 | many | TRBD2 | CASSRIGTSGRMYEQYF | TGCGCCAGCAGCCGGATAGGGACTAGCGGGAGAATGTACGAGCAGTACTTC
TRBJ1-6 | TRBV9 | - | TRBD1 | CASSAQGARGNSPLHF | TGTGCCAGCAGCGCGCAGGGGGCGAGGGGTAATTCACCCCTCCACTTT
TRBJ2-3 | TRBV2 | - | TRBD1 | CASSVETGDGDTQYF | TGTGCCAGCAGTGTGGAGACAGGGGATGGAGATACGCAGTATTTT
TRBJ1-4 | TRBV7-8 | - | - | CASSLFNAGVNEKLFF | TGTGCCAGCAGCTTATTTAATGCAGGGGTTAATGAAAAACTGTTTTTT
TRBJ1-2 | TRBV6-2/TRBV6-3 | - | TRBD1 | CASSLSLGTVYGYTF | TGTGCCAGCAGCCTCTCCCTCGGGACAGTCTATGGCTACACCTTC
TRBJ2-1 | TRBV27 | - | TRBD1 | CASSGIETGRNEQFF | TGTGCCAGCAGTGGGATCGAGACAGGGCGCAATGAGCAGTTCTTC
TRBJ2-5 | TRBV6-1 | - | - | CASSDLSRSGETQYF | TGTGCCAGCAGTGATCTTAGTAGGTCAGGGGAGACCCAGTACTTC
TRBJ2-7 | TRBV5-1 | - | TRBD1 | CASSLEPGQDVEQYF | TGCGCCAGCAGCTTGGAACCGGGACAGGACGTCGAGCAGTACTTC
TRBJ1-5 | TRBV7-2 | - | - | CASSFGLQPQHF | TGTGCCAGCAGCTTCGGTCTTCAGCCCCAGCATTTT
TRBJ1-4 | TRBV25-1 | - | TRBD1 | CASRETGINEKLFF | TGTGCCAGCAGGGAGACAGGGATTAATGAAAAACTGTTTTTT
TRBJ1-5 | TRBV6-2/TRBV6-3 | - | TRBD1 | CASSTTGGQPQHF | TGTGCCAGCAGTACGACAGGGGGCCAGCCCCAGCATTTT
TRBJ2-7 | TRBV28 | - | - | CARAGKNEYEQYF | TGTGCCAGGGCAGGGAAAAACGAGTACGAGCAGTACTTC
TRBJ1-2 | TRBV27 | - | - | CASSPIGPNYGYTF | TGTGCCAGCAGTCCCATTGGCCCTAACTATGGCTACACCTTC
TRBJ1-1 | TRBV29-1 | - | TRBD1 | CSVEGDSTEAFF | TGCAGCGTTGAAGGGGACAGCACTGAAGCTTTCTTT
TRBJ1-1 | TRBV11-1 | - | - | CASSLDRDTEAFF | TGTGCCAGCAGCTTAGACAGGGACACTGAAGCTTTCTTT
TRBJ2-3 | TRBV5-6 | - | - | CASSLTGGEDTQYF | TGTGCCAGCAGCTTAACTGGCGGTGAAGATACGCAGTATTTT
TRBJ2-3 | TRBV20-1 | - | - | CSASVEITDTQYF | TGCAGTGCTAGTGTAGAAATCACAGATACGCAGTATTTT
TRBJ2-2 | TRBV6-1 | - | - | CASSGQGRRNTGELFF | TGTGCCAGCAGTGGGCAGGGAAGACGGAACACCGGGGAGCTGTTTTTT
TRBJ2-5 | TRBV12-3/TRBV12-4 | once | - | CASRKAGTQYF | TGTGCCAGCAGAAAGGCAGGGACCCAGTACTTC
TRBJ1-1 | TRBV2 | once | - | CASNRGFGTEAFF | TGTGCCAGCAACCGCGGCTTCGGCACTGAAGCTTTCTTT
TRBJ2-7 | TRBV4-1 | few | - | CASSPGVRTGEQYF | TGCGCCAGCAGCCCTGGGGTACGGACGGGGGAGCAGTACTTC
TRBJ1-6 | TRBV10-3 | - | - | CAISEWVGSSYNSPLHF | TGTGCCATCAGTGAGTGGGTGGGGAGCTCCTATAATTCACCCCTCCACTTT
TRBJ2-7 | TRBV30 | few | - | CAWSDQRSYEQYF | TGTGCCTGGAGCGATCAACGGTCCTACGAGCAGTACTTC
TRBJ1-5 | TRBV12-5 | - | - | CASAPGVHQPQHF | TGTGCTAGTGCCCCGGGGGTCCATCAGCCCCAGCATTTT
TRBJ2-5 | TRBV29-1 | - | TRBD2 | CSVEDRFSGRALETQYF | TGCAGCGTTGAAGATCGGTTTAGCGGGAGGGCCCTTGAGACCCAGTACTTC
TRBJ2-7 | TRBV7-2 | once | TRBD2 | CASSRTSGEGEQYF | TGTGCCAGCAGCAGAACTAGCGGTGAGGGGGAGCAGTACTTC
TRBJ2-1 | TRBV28 | - | TRBD2 | CASSSTSVNEQFF | TGTGCCAGCAGTTCGACTAGCGTCAATGAGCAGTTCTTC
TRBJ2-1 | TRBV4-2 | - | TRBD1 | CASSQDRLGQGYEQFF | TGTGCCAGCAGCCAAGATCGATTGGGACAGGGCTATGAGCAGTTCTTC
TRBJ2-7 | TRBV15 | - | - | CATSRDLAEYEQYF | TGTGCCACCAGCAGAGATCTTGCGGAATACGAGCAGTACTTC
TRBJ2-7 | TRBV10-3 | - | - | CAISVGADTYEQYF | TGTGCCATCAGTGTTGGAGCGGATACCTACGAGCAGTACTTC
TRBJ2-2 | TRBV28 | - | - | CASSLRPGFNTGELFF | TGTGCCAGCAGTTTACGGCCAGGGTTCAACACCGGGGAGCTGTTTTTT
TRBJ1-1 | TRBV9 | - | - | CASSVGGARGNTEAFF | TGTGCCAGCAGCGTAGGCGGGGCCAGAGGGAACACTGAAGCTTTCTTT
TRBJ1-1 | TRBV7-6 | - | TRBD1 | CASSLAPGGQLGTEAFF | TGTGCCAGCAGCTTAGCCCCAGGGGGACAACTCGGCACTGAAGCTTTCTTT
TRBJ1-1 | TRBV6-5 | - | - | CASSYSLGDSNTEAFF | TGTGCCAGCAGTTACTCGCTCGGAGACTCGAACACTGAAGCTTTCTTT
TRBJ1-2 | TRBV27 | - | - | CASSLWEGDYGYTF | TGTGCCAGCAGTTTATGGGAGGGGGACTATGGCTACACCTTC